Listed below are T cell receptor beta chains from one sample, sequenced in a study of cytomegalovirus exposure and HLA in healthy donors. The method was immunoSEQ multiplex PCR; TCRdb's version includes in-frame clones alone and lacks a portion of them. Of some 200,000 clones listed, around 76% were seen once; the top ten hold around 0.63%. Sequences were obtained from PBMCs. These receptor sequences come from a man younger than 35 in good health and CMV-seronegative. Each CDR3 is given with its conserved first and last residue. A D gene is named only where the DNA matches it firmly. The listing skips clone size in some rows; elsewhere it reads once, few, many or a size class.

TRBD1	.	TRBV19	TRBJ1-5	TGTGCCAGTAGTAGCTGGCAGGGGGCCCATCAGCCCCAGCATTTT	CASSSWQGAHQPQHF
.	.	TRBV28	TRBJ1-1	TGTGCCAGCAGGGGCAGGGTGGGTACTGAAGCTTTCTTT	CASRGRVGTEAFF
TRBD1	.	TRBV11-1	TRBJ2-7	TGTGCCAGCAGCTTCGGACAGGTGAACGACGAGCAGTACTTC	CASSFGQVNDEQYF
TRBD1	.	TRBV2	TRBJ2-7	TGTGCCAGCAGTGAAACAGGGGCCTACGTTGGGCAGTACTTC	CASSETGAYVGQYF
.	.	TRBV7-8	TRBJ1-5	TGTGCCAGCAGCCTAGCTATTTCTCACAGGGAAGTCAATCAGCCCCAGCATTTT	CASSLAISHREVNQPQHF
TRBD1	.	TRBV10-3	TRBJ2-1	TGTGCCATCAGTGGGGGGGCAGGGGGCTTGAATGAGCAGTTCTTC	CAISGGAGGLNEQFF
.	.	TRBV1	TRBJ2-1	TGCACCAGCAGCCAAAAGCGGGAGGGCTTAGGATCCTACAATGAGCAGTTCTTC	CTSSQKREGLGSYNEQFF
.	.	TRBV7-2	TRBJ2-2	TGTGCCAGCAGCTTGTTGAACGCGGGCACCGGGGAGCTGTTTTTT	CASSLLNAGTGELFF
.	.	TRBV7-9	TRBJ2-7	TGTGCCAGCAGCTCCTTGTCCGGGAGCTACGAGCAGTACTTC	CASSSLSGSYEQYF
.	.	TRBV27	TRBJ1-2	TGTGCCAGCAGTTTATCGAGGACTAGTGGCTACACCTTC	CASSLSRTSGYTF
.	.	TRBV4-1	TRBJ1-1	TGCGCCAGCAGCCACCCAGTGAACACTGAAGCTTTCTTT	CASSHPVNTEAFF
.	.	TRBV10-2	TRBJ2-3	TGCGCCAGCAAGGGGGGGTTTACAGATACGCAGTATTTT	CASKGGFTDTQYF
TRBD1	once	TRBV5-8	TRBJ1-1	TGTGCCAGCAGCCCATGGGGACAGGGCCCTAACACTGAAGCTTTCTTT	CASSPWGQGPNTEAFF
.	few	TRBV28	TRBJ1-1	TGTGCCAGCAGTCTGCGCACTGAAGCTTTCTTT	CASSLRTEAFF
TRBD1	.	TRBV14	TRBJ2-7	TGTGCCAGCAGCCAAGATTTTAGGACAGGGGGCTCCTACGAGCAGTACTTC	CASSQDFRTGGSYEQYF
TRBD1	.	TRBV30	TRBJ2-7	TGTGCCTGGAGTAGACAGGGGCGGACCTACGAGCAGTACTTC	CAWSRQGRTYEQYF
TRBD1	.	TRBV6-1	TRBJ2-2	TGTGCCAGCAGTTTTGGGACAGCGAACACCGGGGAGCTGTTTTTT	CASSFGTANTGELFF
TRBD1	.	TRBV5-6	TRBJ2-7	TGTGCCAGCAGCCTTCTCACCGGGACAGGGACCTACGAGCAGTACTTC	CASSLLTGTGTYEQYF
TRBD1	.	TRBV2	TRBJ2-1	TGTGCCAGCAGTGTTGGCAGGGGGCACAATGAGCAGTTCTTC	CASSVGRGHNEQFF
TRBD1	.	TRBV7-9	TRBJ2-7	TGTGCCAGCAGCCTACGACAGGGCTACGAGCAGTACTTC	CASSLRQGYEQYF
.	.	TRBV7-6	TRBJ1-2	TGTGCCAGCAGCTTAAATCCAGTACATGGCTACACCTTC	CASSLNPVHGYTF
TRBD2	.	TRBV2	TRBJ2-1	TGTGCCAGCAGTGGGTCAGCTAGCGGGGGGTACAATGAGCAGTTCTTC	CASSGSASGGYNEQFF
.	few	TRBV10-1	TRBJ1-2	TGCGCCAGCAGTGAAACCAGATCGGGTTTTATCGGCTACACCTTC	CASSETRSGFIGYTF
TRBD2	.	TRBV9	TRBJ2-2	TGTGCCAGCAGCGGAAGACTAGCGGAACCCACCGGGGAGCTGTTTTTT	CASSGRLAEPTGELFF
.	.	TRBV6-5	TRBJ1-2	TGTGCCAGCCGCGCAGGGCAGGCCTATGGCTACACCTTC	CASRAGQAYGYTF
.	.	TRBV10-2	TRBJ2-7	TGCGCCAGCAGTGGACAGTTCTCCTACGAGCAGTACTTC	CASSGQFSYEQYF
TRBD2	.	TRBV7-8	TRBJ2-1	TGTGCCAGCAGCGGGACTAGCGGGAGGGCCTACAATGAGCAGTTCTTC	CASSGTSGRAYNEQFF
.	once	TRBV7-8	TRBJ1-3	TGTGCCAGCAGCGTCGGGTCCTCAGGAAACACCATATATTTT	CASSVGSSGNTIYF
.	few	TRBV6-6	TRBJ1-5	TGTGCCAGCAGCCCAAACAGTCGCAATCAGCCCCAGCATTTT	CASSPNSRNQPQHF
TRBD2	.	TRBV19	TRBJ2-7	TGTGCCAGTAGTTCGGGACTAGCGGGAGGCTACGAGCAGTACTTC	CASSSGLAGGYEQYF
.	.	TRBV30	TRBJ2-5	TGTGCCTGGAGAACGGCAGGGGCAGGGGAGACCCAGTACTTC	CAWRTAGAGETQYF
.	.	TRBV28	TRBJ2-7	TGTGCCAGCAATAGAAGACAGTCGCAGTACTTC	CASNRRQSQYF
.	.	TRBV2	TRBJ2-1	TGTGCCAGCAGTGAAGAGGGGCGCGGAGATGAGCAGTTCTTC	CASSEEGRGDEQFF
.	.	TRBV10-1	TRBJ2-7	TGCGCCAGCAGTGAGGTGCCAGGGGAACGATACGAGCAGTACTTC	CASSEVPGERYEQYF
.	.	TRBV2	TRBJ2-6	TGTGCCAGCAGTCCTCATCTAGCTGGGGCCAACGTCCTGACTTTC	CASSPHLAGANVLTF
.	.	TRBV19	TRBJ1-2	TGTGCCAGTAGTATTAGACAACAAGCTAACTATGGCTACACCTTC	CASSIRQQANYGYTF
.	.	TRBV6-5	TRBJ2-2	TGTGCCAGCAGGATTACAGGGACCGGGGAGCTGTTTTTT	CASRITGTGELFF
.	.	TRBV4-1	TRBJ1-5	TGCGCCAGCAGCTTAAGAGGCAGTCAGATCCAACCCCAGCATTTT	CASSLRGSQIQPQHF
.	.	TRBV27	TRBJ1-1	TGTGCCAGCAGTGCGGGGAGGTTCACTGAAGCTTTCTTT	CASSAGRFTEAFF